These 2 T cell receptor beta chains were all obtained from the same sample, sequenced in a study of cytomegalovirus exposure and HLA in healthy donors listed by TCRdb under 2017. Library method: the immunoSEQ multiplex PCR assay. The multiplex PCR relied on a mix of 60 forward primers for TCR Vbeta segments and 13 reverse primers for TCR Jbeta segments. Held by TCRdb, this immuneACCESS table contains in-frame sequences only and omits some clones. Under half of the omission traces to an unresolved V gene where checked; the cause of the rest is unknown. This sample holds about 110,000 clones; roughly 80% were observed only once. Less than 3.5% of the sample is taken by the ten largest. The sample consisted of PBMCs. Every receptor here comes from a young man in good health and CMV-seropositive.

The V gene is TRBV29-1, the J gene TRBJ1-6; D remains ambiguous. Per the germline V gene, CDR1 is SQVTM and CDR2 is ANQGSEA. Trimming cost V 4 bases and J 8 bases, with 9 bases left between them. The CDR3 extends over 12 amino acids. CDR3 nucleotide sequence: TGCAGCGTTGCGATGGCCGATTCACCCCTCCACTTT. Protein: CSVAMADSPLHF.

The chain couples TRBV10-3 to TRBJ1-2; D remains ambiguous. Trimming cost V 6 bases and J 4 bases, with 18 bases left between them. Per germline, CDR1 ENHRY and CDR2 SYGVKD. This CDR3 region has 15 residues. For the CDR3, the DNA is TGTGCCATCAGAACTGACGGGTTAGCCTCCTATGGCTACACCTTC. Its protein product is CAIRTDGLASYGYTF.